A selection of T cell receptor beta chains follows, all from one sample in a study of CD8 T cells in ankylosing spondylitis. TCRdb reprocessed the 5' RACE reads with MiXCR, giving one entry per CDR3 protein. The table lists about 400,000 distinct CDR3 sequences, under 25% of them singletons. The sample taken for sequencing was blood, either unsorted or a sorted T cell fraction (not recorded which). The receptors were sampled from a male donor with ankylosing spondylitis. The CDR3 runs from the conserved cysteine through the conserved F or W. Each record gives: J gene, V gene, CDR3 protein.

TRBJ2-1 TRBV27 CASSLMRVTYNEQFF
TRBJ1-1 TRBV7-9 CASSNRQGADTEAFF
TRBJ2-2 TRBV10-1 CASSESSGQGGGELFF
TRBJ2-1 TRBV5-6 CASSGGLAERNEQFF
TRBJ2-3 TRBV20-1 CSAHSPDREPFHTQYF
TRBJ2-3 TRBV29-1 CSVVRDREGTDTQYF
TRBJ2-5 TRBV12-3/TRBV12-4 CASSLDQTQYF
TRBJ2-1 TRBV4-3 CASSQGRDRERDNEQFF
TRBJ2-1 TRBV18 CASSPPGPREQFF
TRBJ2-5 TRBV2 CASSEGPQYF
TRBJ2-5 TRBV30 CAWSPRLAGVLETQYF
TRBJ2-1 TRBV5-1 CASSPGGGTPTSEQFF
TRBJ1-1 TRBV28 CASSPEPIAWMGNAFF
TRBJ2-7 TRBV9 CASSVTQGGYEQYF
TRBJ1-5 TRBV4-1 CASSQGTGVSNQPQHF